These 19 T cell receptor beta chains were sequenced from one sample in a study of T-cell reconstitution after alpha-beta-depleted transplantation in children. Construction of the TCRbeta library involved unique molecular identifiers. TCRdb reprocessed the PCR reads with MiXCR, giving one entry per CDR3 protein. The sample carries over 550,000 distinct CDR3 sequences, roughly 10% recorded once. The starting material was PBMCs from the stem cell graft donor, obtained from the stem cell graft. These receptors were taken from a human donor who donated a stem cell graft to a child with acute myeloid leukemia.

This clonotype has just a few counts. This chain links TRBV29-1 with TRBJ2-5, with 8 bases fitting TRBD2. The germline V gene encodes CDR1 SQVTM and CDR2 ANQGSEA. V lost 7 bases and J lost 5; bases outside the gene matches: 21. The length of the CDR3 is 17 residues. The DNA of the CDR3 is TGCAGCGCCCGGTTGTCGGGTAGCGGGAATCGAGGGGAGACCCAGTACTTC. Residues: CSARLSGSGNRGETQYF.

This clonotype occurred a few times. The CDR3 nucleotides read TGTGCCTGGAGTGCTCTCCCGAGTGGCAATGAGCAGTTCTTC. The encoded protein is CAWSALPSGNEQFF. This rearrangement joins TRBV30 to TRBJ2-1; D is undetermined. CDR1 is GTSNPN and CDR2 is SVGIG in the germline V gene (reference sequence). The V end lost 1 base, the J end lost 6 bases, and 13 bases lay between the germline ends. The CDR3 runs 14 residues.

With respect to this clonotype: The junction departs from the called germline gene at one end, perhaps through a read error. This chain links TRBV6-2 or TRBV6-3 with TRBJ2-1; either TRBD1 or TRBD2 may supply D (6 bases each). Looked up from germline, CDR1 is MNHEY and CDR2 is SVGEGT. This CDR3 has 15 residues. The CDR3 DNA follows: TGTGTCAGCAGTACAGGGACTGGTGGCTACAATGAGCAGTTCTTC. Encoded protein: CVSSTGTGGYNEQFF.

The chain carries TRBV6-5 and TRBJ1-4; D is unresolved. V lost 3 bases, J lost 12 bases, and 23 bases lay in between. The germline V gene has CDR1 MNHEY and CDR2 SVGAGI. This CDR3 region has 16 residues. As DNA, the CDR3 is TGTGCCAGCAGTTATCTTCTAGGAGATCCCCCGGTCGAACTGTTTTTT. Translated: CASSYLLGDPPVELFF.

The chain combines TRBV9 with TRBJ2-7, with D possibly matching TRBD2 (7 bases). CDR3 size: 13 residues. V lost 4 bases and J 5 bases, leaving 13 bases between the germline ends. Germline CDR1 reads SGDLS; CDR2 reads YYNGEE. CDR3 nucleotide sequence: TGTGCCAGCAGCCCAAGGGGGGGTAACGAGCAGTACTTC. Its translation is CASSPRGGNEQYF.

The chain couples TRBV7-2 to TRBJ1-4, with D unresolved. CDR1 is SGHTA, CDR2 FQGNSA, per germline. This CDR3 has 13 residues. V gave up 7 bases and J gave up 8 bases, with 14 bases separating them. The CDR3 DNA follows: TGTGCCAGCAAGCTTCGGACGGACGAAAAACTGTTTTTT. Translating it yields CASKLRTDEKLFF. Filled out from reference TRBV7-2 and TRBJ1-4, the complete variable domain reads GAGVSQSPSNKVTEKGKDVELRCDPISGHTALYWYRQSLGQGLEFLIYFQGNSAPDKSGLPSDRFSAERTGGSVSTLTIQRTQQEDSAVYLCASKLRTDEKLFFGSGTQLSVL.

In this sample, this clonotype turned up many times. V gene TRBV7-2 combines with J gene TRBJ2-5; 10 positions match TRBD2. Losses at the gene ends were 4 bases for V and 1 base for J; bases not matched to a gene: 0. Germline V gene sequence: CDR1 SGHTA, CDR2 FQGNSA. CDR3 size: 14 residues. Here the CDR3 reads CASSWTSGQETQYF. The CDR3 DNA reads as TGTGCCAGCAGCTGGACTAGCGGCCAAGAGACCCAGTACTTC.

The V gene is TRBV30, the J gene TRBJ1-4, with TRBD1 identical over 7 bases. The J segment lost 0 bases and the V segment lost 5 bases, leaving 12 bases of the junction unmatched. The CDR3 totals 17 residues. Germline assignment: CDR1 GTSNPN and CDR2 SVGIG (reference sequence). CDR3 bases: TGTGCCTGGTGGCGCAGGGGGGTAGGGGCAACTAATGAAAAACTGTTTTTT. Translated, it gives CAWWRRGVGATNEKLFF.

To note about this clonotype: A much bigger clone sits one base away, suggesting this may be a read error. J is TRBJ2-4 and V is TRBV29-1, with D maybe TRBD1 (6 bases). Germline V lookup: CDR1 SQVTM, CDR2 ANQGSEA. There are 14 residues in the CDR3. The CDR3 region has the DNA TGCAGCGTTAGGGAGTGGACAGCTAGAGACATTCAGAACTTC. Its protein product is CSVREWTARDIQNF.

The gene calls are TRBV9 and TRBJ2-7, with D perhaps matching TRBD1 (6 bases). Trimming took off 0 bases at V and 3 bases at J, with 16 bases between the two ends. Looked up from germline, CDR1 is SGDLS and CDR2 is YYNGEE. This CDR3 has 16 residues. CDR3: CASSVGRAGAIYEQYF. CDR3 DNA sequence: TGTGCCAGCAGCGTAGGTCGAGCAGGGGCTATCTACGAGCAGTACTTC. Based on the CDR3 plus reference TRBV9 and TRBJ2-7, the full variable domain is DSGVTQTPKHLITATGQRVTLRCSPRSGDLSVYWYQQSLDQGLQFLIQYYNGEERAKGNILERFSAQQFPDLHSELNLSSLELGDSALYFCASSVGRAGAIYEQYFGPGTRLTVT.

The rearrangement links TRBV27 to TRBJ2-3; 10 bases line up with TRBD1. This CDR3 has 13 residues. Germline CDR1 reads MNHEY; CDR2 reads SMNVEV (reference sequence). With 8 bases clipped from V and 5 bases from J, the junction kept 4 bases outside the gene matches. The CDR3 sequence: CASRQGAIDTQYF. The CDR3 region has the DNA TGTGCCAGCCGACAGGGGGCAATAGATACGCAGTATTTT.

This rearrangement joins TRBV6-2 or TRBV6-3 to TRBJ2-1, with 10 bases that match TRBD2. V lost 6 bases and J lost 10; bases outside the gene matches: 15. This CDR3 spans 16 amino acids. CDR1 and CDR2 from the germline V gene are MNHEY and SVGEGT. The CDR3 loop reads CASSPVGLAVFREQFF. CDR3 DNA: TGTGCCAGCAGCCCTGTAGGACTAGCGGTTTTTCGGGAGCAGTTCTTC.

The V gene is TRBV6-2 or TRBV6-3, the J gene TRBJ2-1; 7 bases agree with TRBD1. The CDR3 sequence is 16 residues long. CDR1 MNHEY and CDR2 SVGEGT come from the germline V gene. The V gene end was trimmed by 6 bases and the J gene end by 5 bases; junction bases not matched to a gene: 13. The CDR3 sequence: CASRSPKDRWNNEQFF. The CDR3 DNA is TGTGCCAGCAGATCCCCCAAGGACAGGTGGAACAATGAGCAGTTCTTC.

Only a few counts were recorded for this clonotype. This rearrangement joins TRBV27 to TRBJ2-5; D unresolved. The germline gives CDR1 MNHEY, CDR2 SMNVEV (reference sequence). CDR3 size: 13 residues. The V end lost 4 bases, the J end lost 5 bases, and 11 bases lay between the germline ends. CDR3 nucleotide sequence: TGTGCCAGCAGTTGGGGTAGCCGGGAGACCCAGTACTTC. As protein: CASSWGSRETQYF.

This clonotype has ten or more counts. The chain links TRBV7-2 to TRBJ2-1; 7 bases map to TRBD2. Germline V gene data show CDR1 as SGHTA and CDR2 as FQGNSA. V shed 2 bases and J 8 bases; nucleotides not matched to a gene: 9. This CDR3 has 15 amino acids. The CDR3 loop is CASSLSPASGYEQFF. DNA of the CDR3: TGTGCCAGCAGCTTATCCCCCGCTAGCGGATATGAGCAGTTCTTC.

This clonotype was counted a few times. The chain recombines TRBV15 with TRBJ2-2; TRBD1 is a possible D gene (5 bases). V dropped 1 base and J dropped 4 bases, with 16 bases sitting between them. The CDR3 is made up of 17 amino acids. Germline CDR1 is LNHNV and CDR2 is YYDKDF (reference sequence). CDR3 residues: CATSRAGHPQVTGELFF. The DNA of the CDR3 is TGTGCCACCAGCAGAGCCGGACACCCCCAAGTCACCGGGGAGCTGTTTTTT.

This clonotype occurred a few times. CDR3 DNA: TGTGCCAGCAGTCCAACCGGGAGGGTATACAATGAGCAGTTCTTC. Protein: CASSPTGRVYNEQFF. The chain uses TRBV28 and TRBJ2-1; 8 bases fit TRBD2. Germline V gene sequence: CDR1 MDHEN, CDR2 SYDVKM. With V trimmed by 5 bases and J by 4 bases, 7 bases remained unmatched. This CDR3 comprises 15 residues. Using reference TRBV28 and TRBJ2-1 for the parts outside the CDR3, the full variable domain is DVKVTQSSRYLVKRTGEKVFLECVQDMDHENMFWYRQDPGLGLRLIYFSYDVKMKEKGDIPEGYSVSREKKERFSLILESASTNQTSMYLCASSPTGRVYNEQFFGPGTRLTVL.

This clonotype was detected many times. V and J are TRBV29-1 and TRBJ2-5, with 10 bases identical to TRBD2. Per germline, CDR1 SQVTM and CDR2 ANQGSEA. The CDR3 contains 16 residues. V lost 5 bases to trimming and J lost 1 base; unmatched junction nucleotides: 10. The CDR3 is CSVPRTSGGIQETQYF. CDR3 nucleotide sequence: TGCAGCGTTCCCCGGACTAGCGGAGGGATCCAAGAGACCCAGTACTTC.

The chain combines TRBV2 with TRBJ2-7; D may be TRBD2 (5 bases). This CDR3 has 14 residues. Trimming removed 4 bases from V and 0 bases from J, with 10 bases in between. CDR1 is SNHLY, CDR2 FYNNEI, per germline. In DNA form, the CDR3 reads TGTGCCAGCAGTGTGTGGGGAGCCTCCTACGAGCAGTACTTC. It is translated as CASSVWGASYEQYF.